Included here is one T cell receptor (beta chain) sequence, with context. Its antigen is unknown. The CDR3 length is 14 residues. Trimming pared 0 bases from V and 5 bases from J, leaving 7 bases between. Per germline, CDR1 KGHSH and CDR2 LQKENI. Sequencing used immunoSEQ multiplex PCR; TCRdb keeps in-frame clones, though not all of them. Of 90,000 to 150,000 clones listed, roughly 90% were seen once; the top ten hold roughly 8.4%. The data were taken from a study of T cell responses to AZD1222 COVID-19 vaccine. Whole-study findings and limits: Only after the peak T cell response were repertoires sampled.

The J gene is TRBJ1-4, the V gene TRBV18, with D uncertain. The material sequenced was peripheral blood, taken on day 0 of AZD1222 vaccination. This receptor was taken from an adult in good health. In DNA, the CDR3 is TGTGCCAGCTCACCACCTGCGAGAAATGAAAAACTGTTTTTT. This sequence encodes CASSPPARNEKLFF.